The clone carrying this TCR beta chain was counted between two and nine times. The data were taken from a study of T-cell memory formation after mild COVID-19. V gave up 2 bases and J gave up 4 bases, with 11 bases separating them. CDR1 and CDR2 from the germline V gene are MNHEY and SVGAGI. This CDR3 spans 15 amino acids. One entry per CDR3 protein, called by TCRdb with MiXCR from the 5' RACE reads. The profile shows 180,000 or so distinct CDR3 sequences, approximately 10% of them singletons. This sequence was found in a man between 18 and 35 years old who had mild COVID-19 (a few samples of this study predate the infection). Cell type and time point are not known. The chain uses TRBV6-5 and TRBJ2-2, with D possibly being TRBD2 (6 bases). The sequenced sample was PBMCs or a T cell subset sorted from them (not recorded which). CDR3 bases: TGTGCCAGCAGTTACCGTGGTAGCGGCACCGGGGAGCTGTTTTTT. Amino acids: CASSYRGSGTGELFF.